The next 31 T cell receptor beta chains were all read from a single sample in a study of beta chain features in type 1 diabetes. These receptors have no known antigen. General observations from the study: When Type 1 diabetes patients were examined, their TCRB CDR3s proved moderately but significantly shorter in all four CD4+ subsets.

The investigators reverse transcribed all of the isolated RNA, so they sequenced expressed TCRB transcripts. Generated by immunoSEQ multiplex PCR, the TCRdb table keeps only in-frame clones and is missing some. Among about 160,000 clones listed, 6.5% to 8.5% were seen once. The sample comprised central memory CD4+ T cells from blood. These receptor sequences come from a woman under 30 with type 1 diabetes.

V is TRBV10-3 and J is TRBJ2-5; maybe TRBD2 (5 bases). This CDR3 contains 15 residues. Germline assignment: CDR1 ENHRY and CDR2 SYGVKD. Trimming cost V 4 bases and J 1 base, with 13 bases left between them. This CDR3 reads CAISVDSSRQETQYF. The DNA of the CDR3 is TGTGCCATCAGTGTGGACTCATCGCGCCAAGAGACCCAGTACTTC.

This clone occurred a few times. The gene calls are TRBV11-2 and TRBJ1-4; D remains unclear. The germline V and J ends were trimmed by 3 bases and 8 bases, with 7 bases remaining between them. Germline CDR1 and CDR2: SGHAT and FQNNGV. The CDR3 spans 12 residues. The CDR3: CASSFGEEKLFF. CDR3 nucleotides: TGTGCCAGCAGCTTTGGAGAGGAAAAACTGTTTTTT.

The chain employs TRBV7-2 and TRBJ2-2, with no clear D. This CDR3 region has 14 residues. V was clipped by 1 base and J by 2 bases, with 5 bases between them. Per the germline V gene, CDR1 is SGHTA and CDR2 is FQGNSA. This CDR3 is CASSLVVNTGELFF. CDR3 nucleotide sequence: TGTGCCAGCAGCTTAGTAGTCAACACCGGGGAGCTGTTTTTT. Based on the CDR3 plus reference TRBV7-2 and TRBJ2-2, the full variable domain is GAGVSQSPSNKVTEKGKDVELRCDPISGHTALYWYRQSLGQGLEFLIYFQGNSAPDKSGLPSDRFSAERTGGSVSTLTIQRTQQEDSAVYLCASSLVVNTGELFFGEGSRLTVL.

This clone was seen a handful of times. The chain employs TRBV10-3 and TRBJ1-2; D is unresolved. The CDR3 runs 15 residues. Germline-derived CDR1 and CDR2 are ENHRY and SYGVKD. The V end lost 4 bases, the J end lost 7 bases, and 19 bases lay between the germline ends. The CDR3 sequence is CAISVGGRQASGYTF. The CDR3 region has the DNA TGTGCCATCAGTGTAGGTGGCAGGCAGGCGTCTGGCTACACCTTC.

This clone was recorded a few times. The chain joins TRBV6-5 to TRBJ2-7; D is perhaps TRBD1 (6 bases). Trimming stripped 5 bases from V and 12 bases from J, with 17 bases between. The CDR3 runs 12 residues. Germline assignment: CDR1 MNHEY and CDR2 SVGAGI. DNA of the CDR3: TGTGCCAGCAGTAATGCCCGACAGGTTACGTACTTC. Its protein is CASSNARQVTYF.

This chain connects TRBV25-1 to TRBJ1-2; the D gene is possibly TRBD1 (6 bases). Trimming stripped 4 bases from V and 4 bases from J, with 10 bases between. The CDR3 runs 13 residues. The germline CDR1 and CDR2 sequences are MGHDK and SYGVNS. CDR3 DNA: TGTGCCAGCAGTGGACAGGTGGGCTATGGCTACACCTTC. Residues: CASSGQVGYGYTF.

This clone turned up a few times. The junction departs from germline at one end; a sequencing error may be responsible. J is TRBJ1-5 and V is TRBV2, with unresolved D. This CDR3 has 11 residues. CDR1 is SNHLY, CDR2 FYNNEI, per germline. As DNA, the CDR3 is TGTGCCAGCAGTGACAGGCAAAAAAGGCTTTTT. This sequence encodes CASSDRQKRLF.

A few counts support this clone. CDR3 bases: TGTGCCACCAGCAGAGAGCGGGTGGGCACGGGGGAGCAGTACTTC. This gives the protein CATSRERVGTGEQYF. This chain links TRBV15 with TRBJ2-7; D is possibly TRBD2 (5 bases). Germline CDR1 LNHNV, CDR2 YYDKDF (reference sequence). V was pared by 0 bases and J by 7 bases, with 16 bases between. The CDR3 contains 15 residues.

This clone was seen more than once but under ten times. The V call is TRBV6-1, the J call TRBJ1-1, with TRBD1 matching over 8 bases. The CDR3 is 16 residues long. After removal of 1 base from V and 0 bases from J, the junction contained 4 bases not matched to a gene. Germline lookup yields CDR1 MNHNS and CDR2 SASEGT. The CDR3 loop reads CASSEGRTGMNTEAFF. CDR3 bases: TGTGCCAGCAGTGAAGGAAGGACAGGGATGAACACTGAAGCTTTCTTT.

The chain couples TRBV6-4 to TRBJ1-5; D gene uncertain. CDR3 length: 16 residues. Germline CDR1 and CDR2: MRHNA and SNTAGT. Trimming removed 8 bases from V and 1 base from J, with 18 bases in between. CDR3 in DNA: TGTGCCAGCGTCCTAGTTCCGGGTTGGAGCAATCAGCCCCAGCATTTT. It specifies CASVLVPGWSNQPQHF.

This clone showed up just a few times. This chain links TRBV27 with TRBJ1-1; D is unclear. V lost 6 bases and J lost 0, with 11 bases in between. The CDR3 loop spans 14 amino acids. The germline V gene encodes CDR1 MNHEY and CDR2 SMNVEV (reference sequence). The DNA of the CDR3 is TGTGCCAGCAGCCCACTTCAAATGAACACTGAAGCTTTCTTT. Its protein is CASSPLQMNTEAFF.

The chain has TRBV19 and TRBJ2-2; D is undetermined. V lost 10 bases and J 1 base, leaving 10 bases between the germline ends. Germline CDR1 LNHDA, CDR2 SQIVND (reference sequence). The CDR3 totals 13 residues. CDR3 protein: CAIAFLNTGELFF. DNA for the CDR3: TGTGCCATAGCATTCTTGAACACCGGGGAGCTGTTTTTT.

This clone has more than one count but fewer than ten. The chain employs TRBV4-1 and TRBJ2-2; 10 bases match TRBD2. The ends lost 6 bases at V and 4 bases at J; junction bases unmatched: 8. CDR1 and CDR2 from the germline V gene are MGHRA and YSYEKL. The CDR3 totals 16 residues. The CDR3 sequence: CASSLPSGSGTGELFF. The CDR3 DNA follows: TGCGCCAGCAGTCTCCCTAGCGGGAGCGGCACCGGGGAGCTGTTTTTT.

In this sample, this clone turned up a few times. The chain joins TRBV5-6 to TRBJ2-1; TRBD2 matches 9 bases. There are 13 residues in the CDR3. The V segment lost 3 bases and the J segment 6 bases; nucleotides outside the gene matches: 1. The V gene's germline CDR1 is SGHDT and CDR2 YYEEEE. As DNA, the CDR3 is TGTGCCAGCAGCTCGACTAGCGGCAATGAGCAGTTCTTC. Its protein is CASSSTSGNEQFF.

The chain's CDR3 is CASSIYRTGTQPQHF. The CDR3 bases are TGTGCCAGTAGTATCTATCGGACAGGGACTCAGCCCCAGCATTTT. The rearrangement joins TRBV19 to TRBJ1-5; 8 bases fit TRBD1. This CDR3 has 15 amino acids. V lost 3 bases, J lost 6 bases, and 7 bases stayed unmatched. Germline V lookup: CDR1 LNHDA, CDR2 SQIVND (reference sequence).

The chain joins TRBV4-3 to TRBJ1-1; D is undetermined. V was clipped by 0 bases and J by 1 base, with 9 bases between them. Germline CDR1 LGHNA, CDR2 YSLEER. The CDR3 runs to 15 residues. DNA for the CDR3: TGCGCCAGCAGCCAAGACGGATCGGGGAACACTGAAGCTTTCTTT. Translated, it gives CASSQDGSGNTEAFF.

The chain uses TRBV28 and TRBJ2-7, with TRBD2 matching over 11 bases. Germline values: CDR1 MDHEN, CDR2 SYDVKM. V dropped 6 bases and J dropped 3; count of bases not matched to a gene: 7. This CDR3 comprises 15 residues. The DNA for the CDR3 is TGTGCCAGCAGCCTCGCCGGGACTAGCGGCTACGAGCAGTACTTC. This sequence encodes CASSLAGTSGYEQYF.

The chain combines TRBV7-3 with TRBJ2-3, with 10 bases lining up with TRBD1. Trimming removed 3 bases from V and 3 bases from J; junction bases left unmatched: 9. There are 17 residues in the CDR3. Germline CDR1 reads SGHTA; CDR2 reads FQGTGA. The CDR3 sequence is CASSFTPRTGGTDTQYF. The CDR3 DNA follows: TGTGCCAGCAGCTTCACGCCCCGGACAGGGGGGACAGATACGCAGTATTTT.

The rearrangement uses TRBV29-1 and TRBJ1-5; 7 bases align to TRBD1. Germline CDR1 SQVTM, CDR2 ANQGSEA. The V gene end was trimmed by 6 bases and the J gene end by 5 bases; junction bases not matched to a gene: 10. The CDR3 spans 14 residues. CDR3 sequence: CSVADRALDQPQHF. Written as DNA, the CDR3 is TGCAGCGTGGCCGACAGGGCTTTGGATCAGCCCCAGCATTTT.

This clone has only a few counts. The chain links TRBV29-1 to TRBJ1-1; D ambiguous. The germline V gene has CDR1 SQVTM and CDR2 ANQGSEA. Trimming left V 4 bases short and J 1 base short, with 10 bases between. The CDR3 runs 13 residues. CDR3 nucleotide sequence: TGCAGCGTTGCTAGTGGGAGGAACACTGAAGCTTTCTTT. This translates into CSVASGRNTEAFF.

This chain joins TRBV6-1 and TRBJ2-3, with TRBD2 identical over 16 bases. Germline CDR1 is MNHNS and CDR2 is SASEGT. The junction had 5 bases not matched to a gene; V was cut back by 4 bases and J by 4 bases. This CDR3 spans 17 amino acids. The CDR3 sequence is CASSGGLAGGLPDTQYF. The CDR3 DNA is TGTGCCAGCAGTGGGGGACTAGCGGGGGGGCTCCCAGATACGCAGTATTTT.

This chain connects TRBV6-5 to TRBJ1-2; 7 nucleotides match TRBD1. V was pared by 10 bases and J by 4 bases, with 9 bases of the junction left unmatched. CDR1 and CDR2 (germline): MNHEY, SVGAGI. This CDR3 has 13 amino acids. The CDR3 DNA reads TGTGCCACCTCGGACAGGTTGTTCTATGGCTACACCTTC. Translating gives CATSDRLFYGYTF.

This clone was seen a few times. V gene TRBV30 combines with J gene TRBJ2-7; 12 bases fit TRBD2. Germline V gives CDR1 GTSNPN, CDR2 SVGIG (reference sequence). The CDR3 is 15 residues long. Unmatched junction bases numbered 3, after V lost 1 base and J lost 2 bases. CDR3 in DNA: TGTGCCTGGAGTGCCGGACTAGCGGGGACCTACGAGCAGTACTTC. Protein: CAWSAGLAGTYEQYF.

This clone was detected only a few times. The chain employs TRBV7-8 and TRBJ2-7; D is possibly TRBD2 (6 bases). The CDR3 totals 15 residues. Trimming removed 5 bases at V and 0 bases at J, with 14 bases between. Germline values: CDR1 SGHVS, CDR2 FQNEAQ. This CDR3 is CASSLVEGSSYEQYF. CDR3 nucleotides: TGTGCCAGCAGCCTCGTGGAGGGGAGCTCCTACGAGCAGTACTTC.

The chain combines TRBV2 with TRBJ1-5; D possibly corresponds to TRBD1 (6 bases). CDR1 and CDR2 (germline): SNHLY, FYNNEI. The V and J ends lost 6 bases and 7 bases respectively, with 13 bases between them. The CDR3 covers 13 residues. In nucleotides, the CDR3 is TGTGCCAGCAGACAGGGTTTAGAACAGCCCCAGCATTTT. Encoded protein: CASRQGLEQPQHF.

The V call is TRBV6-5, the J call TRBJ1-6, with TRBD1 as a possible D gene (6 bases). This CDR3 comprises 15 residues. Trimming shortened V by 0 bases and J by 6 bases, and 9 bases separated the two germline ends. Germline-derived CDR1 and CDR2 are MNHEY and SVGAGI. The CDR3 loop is CASSYSKGGNSPLHF. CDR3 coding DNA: TGTGCCAGCAGTTACTCGAAAGGGGGTAATTCACCCCTCCACTTT.

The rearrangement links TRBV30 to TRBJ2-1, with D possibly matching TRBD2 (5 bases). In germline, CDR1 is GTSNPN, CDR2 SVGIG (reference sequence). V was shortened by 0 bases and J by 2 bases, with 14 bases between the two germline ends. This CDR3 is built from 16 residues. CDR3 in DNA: TGTGCCTGGAGTGTAGGCTCGTCGGGGACCTACAATGAGCAGTTCTTC. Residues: CAWSVGSSGTYNEQFF.

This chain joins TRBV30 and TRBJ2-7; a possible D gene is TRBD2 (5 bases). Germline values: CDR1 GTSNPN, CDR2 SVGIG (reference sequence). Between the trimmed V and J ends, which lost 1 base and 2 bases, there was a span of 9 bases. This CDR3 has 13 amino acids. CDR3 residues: CAWSGTPAYEQYF. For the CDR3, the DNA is TGTGCCTGGAGTGGGACTCCGGCCTACGAGCAGTACTTC.

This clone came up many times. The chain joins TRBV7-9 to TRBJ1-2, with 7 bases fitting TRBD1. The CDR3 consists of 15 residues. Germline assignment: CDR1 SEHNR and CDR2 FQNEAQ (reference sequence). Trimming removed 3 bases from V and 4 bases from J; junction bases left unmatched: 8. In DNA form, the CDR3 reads TGTGCCAGCAGCTTCGAGCGTTCAGGGGGCTATGGCTACACCTTC. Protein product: CASSFERSGGYGYTF.

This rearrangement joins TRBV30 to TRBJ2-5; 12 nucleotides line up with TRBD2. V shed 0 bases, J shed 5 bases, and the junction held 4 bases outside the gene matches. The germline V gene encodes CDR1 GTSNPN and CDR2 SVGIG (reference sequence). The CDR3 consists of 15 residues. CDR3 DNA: TGTGCCTGGAGTGTACTAGCGGGAGGAGGGGAGACCCAGTACTTC. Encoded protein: CAWSVLAGGGETQYF.

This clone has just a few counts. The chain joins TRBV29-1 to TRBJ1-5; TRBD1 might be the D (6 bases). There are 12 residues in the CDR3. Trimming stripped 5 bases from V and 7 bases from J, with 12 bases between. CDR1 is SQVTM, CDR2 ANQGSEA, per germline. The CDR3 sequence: CSVKNRDQPQHF. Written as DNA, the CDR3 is TGCAGCGTTAAAAACAGGGACCAGCCCCAGCATTTT.